This entry describes one T cell receptor beta chain. No immunosuppressive drugs were given to ulcerative colitis patients before diagnostic colonoscopy. This record belongs to a study of pediatric ulcerative colitis. CDR3 size: 15 residues. V lost 1 base, J lost 3 bases, and 13 bases lay in between. CDR1 and CDR2 (germline): LGHNA, YNFKEQ. Assay used: immunoSEQ multiplex PCR; TCRdb lists only in-frame clones, some missing. Among approximately 14,000 clones listed, 70% to 90% were seen once. The sample was blood. The TCR originated in a boy aged 10-17 years with moderate ulcerative colitis. The chain carries TRBV4-2 and TRBJ2-7; D is unclear. The CDR3 nucleotides read TGTGCCAGCAGCCAAGCGGTGGGCCCGGACTACGAGCAGTACTTC. Translation gives CASSQAVGPDYEQYF.